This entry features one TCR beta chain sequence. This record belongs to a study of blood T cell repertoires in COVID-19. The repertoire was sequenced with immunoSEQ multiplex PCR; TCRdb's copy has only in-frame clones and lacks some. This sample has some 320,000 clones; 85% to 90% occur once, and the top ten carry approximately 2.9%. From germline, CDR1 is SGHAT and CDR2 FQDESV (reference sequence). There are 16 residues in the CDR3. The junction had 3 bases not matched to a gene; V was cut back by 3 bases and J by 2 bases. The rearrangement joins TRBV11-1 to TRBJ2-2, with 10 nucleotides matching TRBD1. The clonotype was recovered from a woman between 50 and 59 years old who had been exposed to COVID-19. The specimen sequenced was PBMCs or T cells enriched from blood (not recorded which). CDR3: CASSFQTGGNTGELFF. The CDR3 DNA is TGTGCCAGCAGCTTCCAGACAGGGGGCAACACCGGGGAGCTGTTTTTT.